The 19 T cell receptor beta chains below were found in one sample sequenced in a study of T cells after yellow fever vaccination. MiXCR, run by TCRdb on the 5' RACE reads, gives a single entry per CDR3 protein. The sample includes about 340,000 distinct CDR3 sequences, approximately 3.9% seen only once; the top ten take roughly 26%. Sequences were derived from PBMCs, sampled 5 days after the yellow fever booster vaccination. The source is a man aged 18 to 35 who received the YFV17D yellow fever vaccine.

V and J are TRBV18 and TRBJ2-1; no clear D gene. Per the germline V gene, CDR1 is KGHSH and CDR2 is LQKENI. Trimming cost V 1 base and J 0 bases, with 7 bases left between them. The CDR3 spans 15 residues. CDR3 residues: CASSPRASSYNEQFF. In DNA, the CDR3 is TGTGCCAGCTCACCACGGGCAAGCTCCTACAATGAGCAGTTCTTC.

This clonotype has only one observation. CDR3 sequence: CASSSQGFEQYF. The CDR3 DNA follows: TGTGCCAGCAGCTCGCAGGGCTTCGAGCAGTACTTC. V usage is TRBV7-9 and J usage is TRBJ2-7; the D gene is possibly TRBD1 (5 bases). This CDR3 has 12 amino acids. The germline V gene encodes CDR1 SEHNR and CDR2 FQNEAQ (reference sequence). The V end lost 4 bases, the J end lost 6 bases, and 10 bases lay between the germline ends.

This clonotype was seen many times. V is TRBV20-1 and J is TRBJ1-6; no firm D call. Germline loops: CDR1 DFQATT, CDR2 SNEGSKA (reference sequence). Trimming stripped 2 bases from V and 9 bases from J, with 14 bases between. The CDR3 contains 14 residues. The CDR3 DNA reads TGCAGTGCTAGACCTCAGGTCTCGGGTTCACCCCTCCACTTT. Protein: CSARPQVSGSPLHF.

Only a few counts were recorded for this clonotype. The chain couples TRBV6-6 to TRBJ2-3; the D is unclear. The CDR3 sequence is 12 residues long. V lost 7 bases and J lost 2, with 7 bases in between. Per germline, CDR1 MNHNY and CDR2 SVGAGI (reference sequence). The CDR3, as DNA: TGTGCCAGCAAGCGTCTCACAGATACGCAGTATTTT. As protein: CASKRLTDTQYF.

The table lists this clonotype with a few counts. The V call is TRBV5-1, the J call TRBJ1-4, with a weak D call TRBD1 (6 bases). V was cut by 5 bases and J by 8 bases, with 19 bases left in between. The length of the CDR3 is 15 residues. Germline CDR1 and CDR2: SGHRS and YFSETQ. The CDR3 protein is CASRLGSGAGEKLFF. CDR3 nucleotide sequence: TGCGCCAGCAGACTGGGATCGGGGGCAGGAGAAAAACTGTTTTTT. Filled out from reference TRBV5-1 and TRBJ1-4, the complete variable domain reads KAGVTQTPRYLIKTRGQQVTLSCSPISGHRSVSWYQQTPGQGLQFLFEYFSETQRNKGNFPGRFSGRQFSNSRSEMNVSTLELGDSALYLCASRLGSGAGEKLFFGSGTQLSVL.

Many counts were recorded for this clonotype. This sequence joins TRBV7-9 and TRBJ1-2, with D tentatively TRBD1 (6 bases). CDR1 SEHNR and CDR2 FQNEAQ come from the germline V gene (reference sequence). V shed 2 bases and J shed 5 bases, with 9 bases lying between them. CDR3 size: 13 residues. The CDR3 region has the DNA TGTGCCAGCAGCTTACAGGGGTTGTATGGCTACACCTTC. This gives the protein CASSLQGLYGYTF.

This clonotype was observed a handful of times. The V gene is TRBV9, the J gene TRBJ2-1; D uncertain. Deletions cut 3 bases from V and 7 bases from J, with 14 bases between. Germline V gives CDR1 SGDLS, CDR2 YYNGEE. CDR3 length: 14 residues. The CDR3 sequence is CASSGLLTGNEQFF. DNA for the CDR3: TGTGCCAGCAGCGGCCTACTGACCGGGAATGAGCAGTTCTTC.

The CDR3 region is CARRGGTEQYF. CDR3 DNA sequence: TGCGCCCGCCGGGGGGGGACAGAGCAGTACTTC. V usage is TRBV10-1 and J usage is TRBJ2-7, with TRBD2 identical over 8 bases. Germline CDR1 reads WNHNN; CDR2 reads SYGVQD (reference sequence). V lost 11 bases to trimming and J lost 7 bases; unmatched junction nucleotides: 7. The CDR3 loop spans 11 amino acids.

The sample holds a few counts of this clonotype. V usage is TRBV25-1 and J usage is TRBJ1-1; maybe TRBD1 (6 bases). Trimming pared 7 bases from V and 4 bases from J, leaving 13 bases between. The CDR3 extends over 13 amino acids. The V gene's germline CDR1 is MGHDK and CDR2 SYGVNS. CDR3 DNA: TGTGCCAGCACCAGAACAGGGCCCACTGAAGCTTTCTTT. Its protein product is CASTRTGPTEAFF.

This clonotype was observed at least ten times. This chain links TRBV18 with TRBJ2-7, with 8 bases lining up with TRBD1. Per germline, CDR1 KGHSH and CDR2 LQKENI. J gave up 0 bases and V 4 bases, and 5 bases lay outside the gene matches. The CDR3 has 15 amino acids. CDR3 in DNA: TGTGCCAGCTCACGGGGACAGGAAAGCTCCTACGAGCAGTACGTC. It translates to CASSRGQESSYEQYV.

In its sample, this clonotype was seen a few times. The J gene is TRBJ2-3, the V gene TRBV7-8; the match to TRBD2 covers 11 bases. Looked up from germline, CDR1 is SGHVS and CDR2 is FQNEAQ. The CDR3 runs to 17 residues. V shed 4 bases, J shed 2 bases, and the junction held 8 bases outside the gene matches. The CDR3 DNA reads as TGTGCCAGCAGCTACCCCCTACTAGCGGGGGCCACAGATACGCAGTATTTT. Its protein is CASSYPLLAGATDTQYF.

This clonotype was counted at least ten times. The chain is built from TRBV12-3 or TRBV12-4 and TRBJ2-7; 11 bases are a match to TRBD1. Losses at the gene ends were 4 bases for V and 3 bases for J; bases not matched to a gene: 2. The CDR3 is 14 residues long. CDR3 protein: CASSSGTGGYEQYF. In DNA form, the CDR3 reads TGTGCCAGCAGTTCGGGGACAGGGGGCTACGAGCAGTACTTC.

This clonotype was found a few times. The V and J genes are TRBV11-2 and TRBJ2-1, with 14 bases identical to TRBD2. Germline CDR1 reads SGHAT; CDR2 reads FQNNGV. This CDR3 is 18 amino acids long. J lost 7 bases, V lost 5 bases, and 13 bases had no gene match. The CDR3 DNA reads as TGTGCCAGCAGCCTGACCCGGACTAGCGGGGGGCCGGTGAATGAGCAGTTCTTC. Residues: CASSLTRTSGGPVNEQFF.

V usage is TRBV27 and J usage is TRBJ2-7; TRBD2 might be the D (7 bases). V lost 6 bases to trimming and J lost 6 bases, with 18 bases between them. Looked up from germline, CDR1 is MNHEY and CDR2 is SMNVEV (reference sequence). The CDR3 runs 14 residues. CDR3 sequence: CASSLGAGVGEQYF. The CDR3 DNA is TGTGCCAGCAGCTTGGGGGCGGGGGTTGGCGAGCAGTACTTC.

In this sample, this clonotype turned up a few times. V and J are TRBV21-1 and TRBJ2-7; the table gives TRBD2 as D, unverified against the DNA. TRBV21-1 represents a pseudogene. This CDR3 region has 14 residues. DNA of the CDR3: TGTGCCAGCAGCATGCGGGCCTCCCGATACGAGCAGTACTTC. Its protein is CASSMRASRYEQYF.

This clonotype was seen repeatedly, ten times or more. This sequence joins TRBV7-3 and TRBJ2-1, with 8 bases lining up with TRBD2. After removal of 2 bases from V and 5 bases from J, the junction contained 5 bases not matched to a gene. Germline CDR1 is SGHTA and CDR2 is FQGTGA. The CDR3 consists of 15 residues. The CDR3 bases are TGTGCCAGCAGCTTAGCGGGAGGAGGGAACAATGAGCAGTTCTTC. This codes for CASSLAGGGNNEQFF.

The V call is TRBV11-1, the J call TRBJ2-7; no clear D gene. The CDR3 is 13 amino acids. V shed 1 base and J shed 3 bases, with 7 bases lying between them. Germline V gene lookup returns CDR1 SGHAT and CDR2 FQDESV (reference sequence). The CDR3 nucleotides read TGTGCCAGCAGCTTAGAGGTCGGCTACGAGCAGTACTTC. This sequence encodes CASSLEVGYEQYF.

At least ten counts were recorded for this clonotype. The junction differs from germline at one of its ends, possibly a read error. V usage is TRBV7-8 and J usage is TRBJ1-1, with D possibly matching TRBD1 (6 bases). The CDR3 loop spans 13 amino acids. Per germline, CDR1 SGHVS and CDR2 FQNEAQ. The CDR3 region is CASSSDRNTEAFF. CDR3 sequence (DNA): TGCGCCAGCAGCTCGGACAGGAACACTGAAGCTTTCTTT.

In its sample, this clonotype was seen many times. CDR3 protein: CASSAQTGYDEQFF. CDR3 bases: TGTGCCAGCAGCGCACAAACAGGGTACGATGAGCAGTTCTTC. This sequence joins TRBV9 and TRBJ2-1, with a tentative D call TRBD1 (6 bases). The CDR3 runs to 14 residues. Germline-derived CDR1 and CDR2 are SGDLS and YYNGEE. Trimming took 3 bases from V and 8 from J, leaving 15 bases between them.